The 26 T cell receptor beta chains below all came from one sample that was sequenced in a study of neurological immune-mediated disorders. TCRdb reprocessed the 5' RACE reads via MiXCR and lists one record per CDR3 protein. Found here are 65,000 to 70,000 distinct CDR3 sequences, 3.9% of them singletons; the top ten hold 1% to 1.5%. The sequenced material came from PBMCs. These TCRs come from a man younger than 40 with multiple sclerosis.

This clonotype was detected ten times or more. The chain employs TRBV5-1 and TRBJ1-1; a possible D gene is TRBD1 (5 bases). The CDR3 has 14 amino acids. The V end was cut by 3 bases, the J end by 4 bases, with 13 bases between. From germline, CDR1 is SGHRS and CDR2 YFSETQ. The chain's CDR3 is CASSWYRPSTEAFF. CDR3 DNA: TGCGCCAGCAGCTGGTACAGGCCTAGCACTGAAGCTTTCTTT.

The CDR3 loop is CASSSDWGRTDTQYF. In DNA, the CDR3 is TGTGCCAGCAGTTCAGACTGGGGCCGCACAGATACGCAGTATTTT. V gene TRBV12-3 or TRBV12-4 combines with J gene TRBJ2-3; D might be TRBD1 (5 bases). V gave up 4 bases and J gave up 1 base, with 12 bases separating them. This CDR3 is built from 15 residues.

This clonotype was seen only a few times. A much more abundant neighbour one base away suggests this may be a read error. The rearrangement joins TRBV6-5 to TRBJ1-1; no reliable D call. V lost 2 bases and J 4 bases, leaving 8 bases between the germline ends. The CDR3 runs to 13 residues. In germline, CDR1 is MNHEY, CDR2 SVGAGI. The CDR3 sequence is CASSYKMGTEAFF. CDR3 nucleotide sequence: TGTGCCAGCAGTTACAAAATGGGCACTGAAGCTTTCTTT.

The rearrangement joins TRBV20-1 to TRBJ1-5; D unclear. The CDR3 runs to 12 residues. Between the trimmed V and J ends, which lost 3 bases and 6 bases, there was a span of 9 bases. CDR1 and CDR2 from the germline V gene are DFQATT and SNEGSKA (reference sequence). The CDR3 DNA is TGCAGTGCTAGTCTATCGGGTCAGCCCCAGCATTTT. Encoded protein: CSASLSGQPQHF.

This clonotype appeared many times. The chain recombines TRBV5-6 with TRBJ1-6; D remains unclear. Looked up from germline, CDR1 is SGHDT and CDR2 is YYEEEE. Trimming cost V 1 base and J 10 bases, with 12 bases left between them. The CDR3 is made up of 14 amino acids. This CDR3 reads CASSLPGMESPLHF. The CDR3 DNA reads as TGTGCCAGCAGCTTGCCCGGGATGGAGTCACCCCTCCACTTT.

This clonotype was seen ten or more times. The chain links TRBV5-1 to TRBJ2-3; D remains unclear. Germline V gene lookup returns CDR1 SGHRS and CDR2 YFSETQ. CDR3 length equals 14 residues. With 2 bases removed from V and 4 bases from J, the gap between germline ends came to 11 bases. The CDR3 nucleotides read TGCGCCAGCAGCTTCGGACCCCTCCCAGATACGCAGTATTTT. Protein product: CASSFGPLPDTQYF.

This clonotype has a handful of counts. CDR3 region: CASTSPLLAGGKGKWELFF. The CDR3 DNA reads TGTGCCAGCACCTCCCCCCTTCTAGCGGGGGGGAAGGGGAAGTGGGAGCTGTTTTTT. This chain uses TRBV11-3 with TRBJ2-2, with TRBD2 matching over 12 bases. The CDR3 has 19 residues. J gave up 9 bases and V 7 bases, and 21 bases lay outside the gene matches. The germline CDR1 and CDR2 sequences are SGHNT and YENEEA. Complete variable domain (other parts from reference TRBV11-3 and TRBJ2-2): EAGVVQSPRYKIIEKKQPVAFWCNPISGHNTLYWYLQNLGQGPELLIRYENEEAVDDSQLPKDRFSAERLKGVDSTLKIQPAELGDSAVYLCASTSPLLAGGKGKWELFFGEGSRLTVL.

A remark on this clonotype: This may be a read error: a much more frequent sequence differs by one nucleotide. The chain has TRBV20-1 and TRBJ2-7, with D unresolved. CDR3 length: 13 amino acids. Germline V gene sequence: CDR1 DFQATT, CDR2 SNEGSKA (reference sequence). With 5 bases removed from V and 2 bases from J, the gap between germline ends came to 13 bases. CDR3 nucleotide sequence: TGCAGTGCTTTACCCGGGTCTGCCTACGAGCAGTACTTC. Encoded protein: CSALPGSAYEQYF.

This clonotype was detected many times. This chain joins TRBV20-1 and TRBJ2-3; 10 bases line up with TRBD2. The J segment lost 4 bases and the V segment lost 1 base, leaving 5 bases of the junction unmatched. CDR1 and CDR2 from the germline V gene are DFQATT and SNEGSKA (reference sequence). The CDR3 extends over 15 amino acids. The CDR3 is CSARGAGGRPDTQYF. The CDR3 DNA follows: TGCAGTGCTAGAGGAGCGGGGGGGCGCCCAGATACGCAGTATTTT.

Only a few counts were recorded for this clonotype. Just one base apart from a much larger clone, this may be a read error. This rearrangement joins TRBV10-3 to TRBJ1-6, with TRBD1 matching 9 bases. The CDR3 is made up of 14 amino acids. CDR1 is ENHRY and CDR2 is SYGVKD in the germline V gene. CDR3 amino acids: CTISLGQGSSPLHF. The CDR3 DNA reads TGTACCATCAGTCTCGGACAGGGGTCTTCACCCCTCCACTTT.

The CDR3 region has the DNA TGTGCCAGCAGTTTATTGGGTTCCACAGGGGTGGAGACCCAGTACTTC. It is translated as CASSLLGSTGVETQYF. The rearrangement joins TRBV27 to TRBJ2-5, with 7 bases fitting TRBD1. The CDR3 is made up of 16 amino acids. V shed 1 base and J 5 bases; nucleotides not matched to a gene: 10. Germline assignment: CDR1 MNHEY and CDR2 SMNVEV (reference sequence).

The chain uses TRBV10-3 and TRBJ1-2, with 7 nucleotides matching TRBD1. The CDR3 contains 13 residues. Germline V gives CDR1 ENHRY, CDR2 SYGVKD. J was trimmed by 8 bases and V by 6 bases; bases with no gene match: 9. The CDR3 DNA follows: TGTGCCATCAGCGAACAGGGGAGCCGCGGCTACACCTTC. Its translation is CAISEQGSRGYTF.

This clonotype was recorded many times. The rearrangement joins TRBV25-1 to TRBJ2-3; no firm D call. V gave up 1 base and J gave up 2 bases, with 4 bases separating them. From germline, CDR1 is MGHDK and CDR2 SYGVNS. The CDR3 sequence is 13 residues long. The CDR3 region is CASSESNTDTQYF. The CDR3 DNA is TGTGCCAGCAGTGAATCGAACACAGATACGCAGTATTTT.

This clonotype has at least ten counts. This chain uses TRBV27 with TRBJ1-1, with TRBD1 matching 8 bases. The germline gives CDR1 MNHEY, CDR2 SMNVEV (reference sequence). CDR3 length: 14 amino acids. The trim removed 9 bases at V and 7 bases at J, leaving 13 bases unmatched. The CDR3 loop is CARADRGIGDEAFF. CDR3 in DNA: TGTGCCAGGGCCGACAGGGGAATAGGTGATGAAGCTTTCTTT.

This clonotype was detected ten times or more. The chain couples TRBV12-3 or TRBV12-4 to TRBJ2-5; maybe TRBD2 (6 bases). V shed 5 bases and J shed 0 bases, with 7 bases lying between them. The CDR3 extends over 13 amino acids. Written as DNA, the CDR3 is TGTGCCAGCAGTGCGGGGAACCAAGAGACCCAGTACTTC. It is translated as CASSAGNQETQYF.

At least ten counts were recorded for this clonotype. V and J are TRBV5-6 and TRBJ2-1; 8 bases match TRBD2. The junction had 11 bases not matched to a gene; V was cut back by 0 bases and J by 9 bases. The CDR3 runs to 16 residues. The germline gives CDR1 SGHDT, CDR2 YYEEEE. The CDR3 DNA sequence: TGTGCCAGCAGCTTGGTTGGCGGGACGGGAGGGGGTGAGCAGTTCTTC. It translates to CASSLVGGTGGGEQFF.

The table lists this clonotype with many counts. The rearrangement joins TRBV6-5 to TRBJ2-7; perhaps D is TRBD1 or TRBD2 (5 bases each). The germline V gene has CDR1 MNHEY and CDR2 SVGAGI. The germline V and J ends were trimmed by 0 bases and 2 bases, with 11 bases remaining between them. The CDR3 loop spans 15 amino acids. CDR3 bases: TGTGCCAGCAGTTACTCGCCCGGGACGACCTACGAGCAGTACTTC. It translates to CASSYSPGTTYEQYF.

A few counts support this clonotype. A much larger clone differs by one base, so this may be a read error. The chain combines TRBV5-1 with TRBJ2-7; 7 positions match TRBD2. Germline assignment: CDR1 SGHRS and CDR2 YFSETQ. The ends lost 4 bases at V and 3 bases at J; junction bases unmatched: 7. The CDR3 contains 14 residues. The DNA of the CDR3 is TGCGCCAGCAGCGTCGGGACTAAACACTACGAGCAGTACTTC. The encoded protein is CASSVGTKHYEQYF.

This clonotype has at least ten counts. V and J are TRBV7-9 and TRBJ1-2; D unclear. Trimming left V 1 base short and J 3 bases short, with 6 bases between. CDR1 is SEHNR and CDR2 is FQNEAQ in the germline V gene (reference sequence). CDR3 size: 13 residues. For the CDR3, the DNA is TGTGCCAGCAGCTTAGGACTCGACTATGGCTACACCTTC. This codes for CASSLGLDYGYTF.

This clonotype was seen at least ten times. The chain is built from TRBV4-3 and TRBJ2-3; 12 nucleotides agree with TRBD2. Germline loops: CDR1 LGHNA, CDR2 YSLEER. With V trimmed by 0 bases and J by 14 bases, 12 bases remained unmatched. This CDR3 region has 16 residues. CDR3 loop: CASSQEARLAGGPTYF. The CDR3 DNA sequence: TGCGCCAGCAGCCAAGAAGCTCGGCTAGCGGGGGGGCCTACGTATTTT.

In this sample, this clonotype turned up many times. CDR3 in amino acids: CASSRLDRAEELFF. The CDR3 DNA reads as TGTGCCAGCAGCCGACTTGACAGGGCTGAGGAGCTGTTTTTT. The chain joins TRBV7-9 to TRBJ2-2, with 7 bases matching TRBD1. CDR1 SEHNR and CDR2 FQNEAQ come from the germline V gene (reference sequence). The CDR3 spans 14 residues. Trimming took 5 bases from V and 10 from J; bases not matched to a gene: 10.

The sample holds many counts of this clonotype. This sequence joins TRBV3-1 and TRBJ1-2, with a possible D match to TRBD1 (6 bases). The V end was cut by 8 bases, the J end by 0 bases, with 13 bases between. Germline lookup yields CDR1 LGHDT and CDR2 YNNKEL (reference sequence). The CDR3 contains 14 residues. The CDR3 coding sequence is TGTGCCAGCGGGGACATATCTACTAACTATGGCTACACCTTC. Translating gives CASGDISTNYGYTF.

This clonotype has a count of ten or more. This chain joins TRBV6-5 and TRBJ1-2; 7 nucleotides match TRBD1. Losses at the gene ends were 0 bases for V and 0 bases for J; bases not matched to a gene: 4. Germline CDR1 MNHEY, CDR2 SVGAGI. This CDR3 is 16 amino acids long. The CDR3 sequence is CASSYSARGTNYGYTF. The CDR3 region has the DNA TGTGCCAGCAGTTACTCAGCCAGGGGGACTAACTATGGCTACACCTTC.

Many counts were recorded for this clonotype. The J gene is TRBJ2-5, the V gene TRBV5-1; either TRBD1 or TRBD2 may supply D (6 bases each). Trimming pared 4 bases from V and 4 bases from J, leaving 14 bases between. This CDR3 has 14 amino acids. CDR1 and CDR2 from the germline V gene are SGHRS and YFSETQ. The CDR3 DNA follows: TGCGCCAGCAGCCCTTCCCCGGGGGCAGAGACCCAGTACTTC. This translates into CASSPSPGAETQYF.

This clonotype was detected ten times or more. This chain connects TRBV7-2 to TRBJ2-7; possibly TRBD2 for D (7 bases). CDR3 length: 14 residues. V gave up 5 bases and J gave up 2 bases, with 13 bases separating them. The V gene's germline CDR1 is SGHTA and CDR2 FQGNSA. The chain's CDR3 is CASSRGANAYEQYF. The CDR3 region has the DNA TGTGCCAGCAGCCGGGGGGCGAACGCCTACGAGCAGTACTTC. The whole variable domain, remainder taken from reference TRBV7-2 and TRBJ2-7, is GAGVSQSPSNKVTEKGKDVELRCDPISGHTALYWYRQSLGQGLEFLIYFQGNSAPDKSGLPSDRFSAERTGGSVSTLTIQRTQQEDSAVYLCASSRGANAYEQYFGPGTRLTVT.

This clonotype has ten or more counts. Here the CDR3 reads CATSDPDRGNTGELFF. DNA of the CDR3: TGTGCCACCAGTGACCCGGACAGGGGGAACACCGGGGAGCTGTTTTTT. The chain joins TRBV24-1 to TRBJ2-2, with TRBD1 identical over 9 bases. CDR3 length: 16 amino acids. Germline V gives CDR1 KGHDR, CDR2 SFDVKD. The V gene end was trimmed by 4 bases and the J gene end by 1 base; junction bases not matched to a gene: 3.